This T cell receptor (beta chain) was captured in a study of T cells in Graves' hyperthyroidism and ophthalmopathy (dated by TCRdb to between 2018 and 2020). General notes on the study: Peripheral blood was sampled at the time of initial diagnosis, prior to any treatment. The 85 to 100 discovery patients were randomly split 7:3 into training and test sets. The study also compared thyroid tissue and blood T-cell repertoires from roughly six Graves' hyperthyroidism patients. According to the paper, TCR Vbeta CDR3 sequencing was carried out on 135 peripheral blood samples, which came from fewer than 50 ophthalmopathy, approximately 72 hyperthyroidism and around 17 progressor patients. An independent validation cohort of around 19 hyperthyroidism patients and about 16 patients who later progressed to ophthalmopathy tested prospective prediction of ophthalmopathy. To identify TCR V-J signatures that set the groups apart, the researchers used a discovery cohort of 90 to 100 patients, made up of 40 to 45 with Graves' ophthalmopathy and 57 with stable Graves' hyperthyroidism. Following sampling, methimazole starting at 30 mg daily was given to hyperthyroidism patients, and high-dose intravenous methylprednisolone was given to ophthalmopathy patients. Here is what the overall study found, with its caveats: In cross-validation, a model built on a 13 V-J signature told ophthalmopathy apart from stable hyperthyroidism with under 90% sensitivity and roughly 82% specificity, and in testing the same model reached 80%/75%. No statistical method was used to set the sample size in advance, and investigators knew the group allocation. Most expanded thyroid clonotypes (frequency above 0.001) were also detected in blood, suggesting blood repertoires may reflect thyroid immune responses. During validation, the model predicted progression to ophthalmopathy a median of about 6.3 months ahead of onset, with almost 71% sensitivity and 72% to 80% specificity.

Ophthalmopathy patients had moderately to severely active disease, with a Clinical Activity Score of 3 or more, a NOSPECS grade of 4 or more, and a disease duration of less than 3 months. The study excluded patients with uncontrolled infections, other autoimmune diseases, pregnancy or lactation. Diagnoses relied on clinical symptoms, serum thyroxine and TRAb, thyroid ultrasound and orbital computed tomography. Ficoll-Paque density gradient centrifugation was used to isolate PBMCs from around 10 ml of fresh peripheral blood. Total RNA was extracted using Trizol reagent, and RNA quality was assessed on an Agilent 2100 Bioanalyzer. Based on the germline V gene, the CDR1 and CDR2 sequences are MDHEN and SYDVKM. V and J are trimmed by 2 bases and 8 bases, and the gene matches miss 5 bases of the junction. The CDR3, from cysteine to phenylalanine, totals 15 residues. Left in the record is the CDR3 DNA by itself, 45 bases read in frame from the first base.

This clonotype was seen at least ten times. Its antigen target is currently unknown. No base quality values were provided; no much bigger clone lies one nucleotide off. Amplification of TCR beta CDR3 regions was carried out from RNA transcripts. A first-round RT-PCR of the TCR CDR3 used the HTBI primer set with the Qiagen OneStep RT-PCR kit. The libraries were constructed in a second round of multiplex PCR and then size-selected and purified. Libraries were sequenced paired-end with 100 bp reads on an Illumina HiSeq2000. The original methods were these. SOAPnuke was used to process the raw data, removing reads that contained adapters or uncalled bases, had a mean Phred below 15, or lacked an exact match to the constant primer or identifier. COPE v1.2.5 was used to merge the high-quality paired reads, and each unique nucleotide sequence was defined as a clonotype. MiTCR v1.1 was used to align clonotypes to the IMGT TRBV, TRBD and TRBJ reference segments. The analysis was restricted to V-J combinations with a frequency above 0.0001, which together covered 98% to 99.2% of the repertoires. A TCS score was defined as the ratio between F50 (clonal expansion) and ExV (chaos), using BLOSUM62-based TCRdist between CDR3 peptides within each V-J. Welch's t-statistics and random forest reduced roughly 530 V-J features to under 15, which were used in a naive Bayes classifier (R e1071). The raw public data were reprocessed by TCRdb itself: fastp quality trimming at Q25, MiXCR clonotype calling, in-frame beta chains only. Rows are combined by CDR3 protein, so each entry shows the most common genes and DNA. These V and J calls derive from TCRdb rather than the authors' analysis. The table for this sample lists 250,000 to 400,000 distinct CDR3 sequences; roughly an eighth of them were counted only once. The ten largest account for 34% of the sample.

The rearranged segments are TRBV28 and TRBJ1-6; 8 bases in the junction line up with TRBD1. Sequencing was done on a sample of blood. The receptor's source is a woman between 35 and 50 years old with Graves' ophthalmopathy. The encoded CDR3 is CASSLAGGEYSPLHF. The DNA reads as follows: TGTGCCAGCAGTTTAGCAGGGGGCGAATATTCACCCCTCCACTTT.